Following are 26 T cell receptor beta chains from one sample sequenced in a study of blood T cell repertoires in COVID-19. The table came from immunoSEQ multiplex PCR; TCRdb's copy has only in-frame clones and leaves some out. Here the sample spans around 100,000 clones, approximately 84% being singletons. The sequenced sample consisted of peripheral blood. The receptors stem from a human donor in a cohort sampled during active COVID-19.

The chain joins TRBV14 to TRBJ1-1, with a possible D match to TRBD1 (6 bases). The germline CDR1 and CDR2 sequences are SGHDN and FVKESK. The ends were cut back, 1 base at V and 7 bases at J, with 13 bases in the middle. The CDR3 is 14 residues long. The CDR3 sequence: CASSQGQGFYEAFF. The CDR3 coding sequence is TGTGCCAGCAGCCAAGGGCAGGGGTTCTATGAAGCTTTCTTT.

The rearrangement uses TRBV6-5 and TRBJ2-7; 12 bases are shared with TRBD1. CDR1 and CDR2 from the germline V gene are MNHEY and SVGAGI. Unmatched junction bases numbered 6, after V lost 4 bases and J lost 2 bases. CDR3 length equals 16 residues. The CDR3 DNA reads as TGTGCCAGCAGTTTCTCCGGGACAGGGGGCGCCTACGAGCAGTACTTC. Encoded protein: CASSFSGTGGAYEQYF.

The V gene is TRBV14, the J gene TRBJ1-1, with D perhaps matching TRBD1 (5 bases). Trimming pared 5 bases from V and 1 base from J, leaving 11 bases between. Germline V gives CDR1 SGHDN, CDR2 FVKESK. The CDR3 is 14 residues long. DNA of the CDR3: TGTGCCAGCAGCATGTTAAGGGGGAACACTGAAGCTTTCTTT. The encoded protein is CASSMLRGNTEAFF.

This clone was seen just once. V gene TRBV27 combines with J gene TRBJ2-1; 8 bases are a match to TRBD2. From germline, CDR1 is MNHEY and CDR2 SMNVEV (reference sequence). The length of the CDR3 is 14 residues. The junction had 3 bases not matched to a gene; V was cut back by 5 bases and J by 3 bases. CDR3 in amino acids: CASSGGGHYNEQFF. Here the CDR3 DNA reads TGTGCCAGCAGTGGCGGGGGGCACTACAATGAGCAGTTCTTC.

This rearrangement joins TRBV19 to TRBJ2-6, with TRBD1 as a possible D gene (6 bases). Trimming removed 4 bases from V and 4 bases from J, with 14 bases in between. Germline assignment: CDR1 LNHDA and CDR2 SQIVND (reference sequence). CDR3 length: 16 residues. CDR3 protein: CASSTGGALGANVLTF. The CDR3 DNA sequence: TGTGCCAGTAGTACTGGGGGCGCTTTGGGGGCCAACGTCCTGACTTTC.

V and J are TRBV6-5 and TRBJ2-5; 7 bases agree with TRBD2. This CDR3 is 14 amino acids long. The junction had 7 bases not matched to a gene; V was cut back by 4 bases and J by 5 bases. CDR1 MNHEY and CDR2 SVGAGI come from the germline V gene. CDR3 residues: CASSSLWGGETQYF. Here the CDR3 DNA reads TGTGCCAGCAGTTCGCTATGGGGAGGGGAGACCCAGTACTTC.

This clone was found a few times. The chain links TRBV27 to TRBJ1-1, with TRBD1 matching 8 bases. Per the germline V gene, CDR1 is MNHEY and CDR2 is SMNVEV (reference sequence). The CDR3 is 17 amino acids. Germline trimming cut 6 bases from V and 1 base from J; bases unmatched to any gene: 13. DNA for the CDR3: TGTGCCAGCAGCCGGCCGGACAGGGCGTCCAGGAACACTGAAGCTTTCTTT. It specifies CASSRPDRASRNTEAFF.

The chain links TRBV6-1 to TRBJ2-7; D might be TRBD1 (5 bases). The CDR3 spans 16 residues. Germline-derived CDR1 and CDR2 are MNHNS and SASEGT. V dropped 2 bases and J dropped 3 bases, with 17 bases sitting between them. The CDR3 region is CASSETGGIFGYEQYF. The CDR3 DNA follows: TGTGCCAGCAGTGAAACAGGTGGCATCTTTGGCTACGAGCAGTACTTC.

The sample holds a few counts of this clone. This rearrangement joins TRBV7-3 to TRBJ2-1; D perhaps matches TRBD2 (6 bases). V was cut by 2 bases and J by 8 bases, with 16 bases left in between. The CDR3 runs to 15 residues. Germline CDR1 reads SGHTA; CDR2 reads FQGTGA. CDR3 sequence (DNA): TGTGCCAGCAGCTTAGCGGGGATGGGGCGTGATGAGCAGTTCTTC. It translates to CASSLAGMGRDEQFF.

The chain joins TRBV5-5 to TRBJ2-5; tentatively, D is TRBD2 (7 bases). V was cut by 4 bases and J by 3 bases, with 25 bases left in between. Germline-derived CDR1 and CDR2 are SGHKS and YYEKEE (reference sequence). The CDR3 sequence is 18 residues long. CDR3 loop: CASSQIWGGTPAEETQYF. Here the CDR3 DNA reads TGTGCCAGCAGCCAAATATGGGGAGGGACACCGGCTGAAGAGACCCAGTACTTC.

V is TRBV18 and J is TRBJ2-2, with a tentative D call TRBD1 (6 bases). With 6 bases removed from V and 2 bases from J, the gap between germline ends came to 16 bases. The CDR3 is 16 amino acids. Per the germline V gene, CDR1 is KGHSH and CDR2 is LQKENI. CDR3 amino acids: CASSRDTILNTGELFF. CDR3 DNA: TGTGCCAGCTCCCGGGACACCATATTAAACACCGGGGAGCTGTTTTTT. The full variable domain, rest sourced from reference TRBV18 and TRBJ2-2, is NAGVMQNPRHLVRRRGQEARLRCSPMKGHSHVYWYRQLPEEGLKFMVYLQKENIIDESGMPKERFSAEFPKEGPSILRIQQVVRGDSAAYFCASSRDTILNTGELFFGEGSRLTVL.

This rearrangement joins TRBV7-3 to TRBJ2-7, with 7 bases identical to TRBD2. The CDR3 runs 13 residues. V gave up 3 bases and J gave up 3 bases; unmatched junction bases: 2. The germline CDR1 and CDR2 sequences are SGHTA and FQGTGA. The CDR3 region is CASSLTGGYEQYF. The CDR3 DNA sequence: TGTGCCAGCAGCTTGACGGGGGGCTACGAGCAGTACTTC.

This clone is a singleton in its sample. The rearrangement uses TRBV2 and TRBJ2-2; TRBD1 might be the D (7 bases). Trimming stripped 5 bases from V and 0 bases from J, with 13 bases between. The CDR3 sequence is 16 residues long. CDR1 SNHLY and CDR2 FYNNEI come from the germline V gene. The CDR3 bases are TGTGCCAGCAGTCCCCAGGGGGGCGCGAACACCGGGGAGCTGTTTTTT. Its translation: CASSPQGGANTGELFF.

The J gene is TRBJ2-7, the V gene TRBV10-3; tentative D call: TRBD1 (6 bases). Germline CDR1 ENHRY, CDR2 SYGVKD. The CDR3 has 16 residues. Trimming removed 6 bases at V and 5 bases at J, with 23 bases between. CDR3 DNA: TGTGCCATCAGCTTGGGAAGGATTGGGGGCAGGGACGAGCAGTACTTC. Its translation is CAISLGRIGGRDEQYF.

This clone has just one count. The V gene is TRBV28, the J gene TRBJ1-1; D might be TRBD1 (5 bases). CDR3 size: 12 residues. The germline gives CDR1 MDHEN, CDR2 SYDVKM. Trimming removed 2 bases at V and 11 bases at J, with 12 bases between. CDR3 nucleotides: TGTGCCAGCAGTTTAAAGGGGCTCGGGGCTTTCTTT. Its translation is CASSLKGLGAFF.

The rearrangement uses TRBV28 and TRBJ2-7, with D uncertain. V lost 4 bases and J 3 bases, leaving 4 bases between the germline ends. The CDR3 runs to 11 residues. Per the germline V gene, CDR1 is MDHEN and CDR2 is SYDVKM. The CDR3 sequence: CASSSFYEQYF. The CDR3, as DNA: TGTGCCAGCAGTTCTTTCTACGAGCAGTACTTC.

The V gene is TRBV3-1 (or the pseudogene TRBV3-2), the J gene TRBJ1-4; no definite D call. There are 17 residues in the CDR3. Looked up from germline, CDR1 is LGHDT and CDR2 is YNNKEL (reference sequence). Trimming took 2 bases from V and 3 from J, leaving 16 bases between them. The CDR3 loop reads CASSQLPMRGANEKLFF. The CDR3 DNA sequence: TGTGCCAGCAGCCAACTACCAATGAGAGGAGCTAATGAAAAACTGTTTTTT.

The V call is TRBV21-1, the J call TRBJ2-7; the D call in the table, TRBD1, was not verified against the DNA. TRBV21-1 is described as a pseudogene. The CDR3 covers 13 residues. The CDR3 bases are TGTGCCAGCAGCCGTAACAGGGTCCGCGAGCAGTACTTC. This codes for CASSRNRVREQYF.

This clone was observed many times. The V gene is TRBV2, the J gene TRBJ1-4, with 7 bases matching TRBD1. The V and J ends lost 6 bases and 10 bases, in that order; junction bases with no gene match: 5. Looked up from germline, CDR1 is SNHLY and CDR2 is FYNNEI. The CDR3 totals 12 residues. CDR3 DNA: TGTGCCAGCAGCTCCACAGGGGCAAAACTGTTTTTT. It yields the protein CASSSTGAKLFF. Variable domain in full (rest from reference TRBV2 and TRBJ1-4): EPEVTQTPSHQVTQMGQEVILRCVPISNHLYFYWYRQILGQKVEFLVSFYNNEISEKSEIFDDQFSVERPDGSNFTLKIRSTKLEDSAMYFCASSSTGAKLFFGSGTQLSVL.

The V call is TRBV5-5, the J call TRBJ2-7; 7 bases line up with TRBD2. This CDR3 has 15 residues. V gave up 0 bases and J gave up 0 bases; unmatched junction bases: 3. Germline assignment: CDR1 SGHKS and CDR2 YYEKEE (reference sequence). In DNA form, the CDR3 reads TGTGCCAGCAGCTTGGTGGGCGGGAGCTCCTACGAGCAGTACTTC. It specifies CASSLVGGSSYEQYF.

This sequence joins TRBV18 and TRBJ2-7, with D possibly TRBD2 on 6 matching bases. The CDR3 sequence is 12 residues long. The ends were cut back, 4 bases at V and 12 bases at J, with 16 bases in the middle. The V gene's germline CDR1 is KGHSH and CDR2 LQKENI. The CDR3 region has the DNA TGTGCCAGCTCACTACCACGCGGGAAGGCGTACTTC. Protein sequence: CASSLPRGKAYF.

The table lists this clone with a few counts. V usage is TRBV2 and J usage is TRBJ1-3; D is ambiguous. The CDR3 is 17 residues long. Germline V lookup: CDR1 SNHLY, CDR2 FYNNEI. V lost 8 bases to trimming and J lost 4 bases, with 24 bases between them. The CDR3 here is CASSGWGGQSEGNTIYF. Here the CDR3 DNA reads TGTGCCAGCTCTGGATGGGGAGGGCAAAGCGAAGGAAACACCATATATTTT. The full variable domain, with the rest looked up from reference TRBV2 and TRBJ1-3, is EPEVTQTPSHQVTQMGQEVILRCVPISNHLYFYWYRQILGQKVEFLVSFYNNEISEKSEIFDDQFSVERPDGSNFTLKIRSTKLEDSAMYFCASSGWGGQSEGNTIYFGEGSWLTVV.

This clone was counted a single time. The chain has TRBV6-1 and TRBJ2-5; 9 bases are a match to TRBD1. With 3 bases clipped from V and 4 bases from J, the junction kept 12 bases outside the gene matches. The CDR3 is 17 amino acids. CDR1 is MNHNS and CDR2 is SASEGT in the germline V gene. The CDR3 reads CASSDWGTGMRRETQYF. The CDR3, as DNA: TGTGCCAGCAGTGACTGGGGGACAGGGATGCGGAGAGAGACCCAGTACTTC.

This sequence joins TRBV7-9 and TRBJ1-5, with TRBD1 matching over 8 bases. CDR3 length equals 15 residues. The germline V gene has CDR1 SEHNR and CDR2 FQNEAQ (reference sequence). Trimming cost V 4 bases and J 4 bases; bases outside gene matches: 6. This CDR3 reads CASSSPGGGNQPQHF. CDR3 sequence (DNA): TGTGCCAGCAGCTCTCCAGGGGGCGGGAATCAGCCCCAGCATTTT.

The chain combines TRBV28 with TRBJ2-7; 11 nucleotides agree with TRBD1. Germline assignment: CDR1 MDHEN and CDR2 SYDVKM. This CDR3 has 14 amino acids. V trimming: 7 bases; J trimming: 5 bases; junction bases outside the gene matches: 7. As DNA, the CDR3 is TGTGCCAGCATTAGTGGGACAGGGGGTCACGAGCAGTACTTC. Residues: CASISGTGGHEQYF.

The rearrangement uses TRBV7-8 and TRBJ2-7; maybe TRBD1 (6 bases). Trimming pared 3 bases from V and 2 bases from J, leaving 14 bases between. In germline, CDR1 is SGHVS, CDR2 FQNEAQ. The CDR3 covers 15 residues. CDR3 residues: CASSFIGGVPYEQYF. The CDR3 coding sequence is TGTGCCAGCAGCTTCATAGGGGGAGTCCCCTACGAGCAGTACTTC.